This is a list of T cell receptor beta chains from one sample in a study of blood T cell repertoires in COVID-19. Here immunoSEQ multiplex PCR was the method, and the copy in TCRdb shows in-frame clones only, minus some. The sample lists a few hundred thousand clones, 80% to 90% occurring once. Sequencing input: PBMCs or T cells enriched from blood (not recorded which). The source of these receptors is a woman aged 30 to 39 who had recovered from COVID-19. Both conserved end residues are part of each CDR3. Fields, in order: D gene, J gene, V gene, clone size, CDR3 protein, CDR3 DNA. The D gene is left open where the match is weak. Size is stated for part of the rows, as once, few or many counts, or as a class when the clone is expanded.

D gene: TRBD1; J gene: TRBJ1-1; V gene: TRBV11-2; clone size: once; CDR3 protein: CASSPPRQGGAEAFF; CDR3 DNA: TGTGCCAGCAGCCCCCCCAGACAGGGTGGAGCGGAAGCTTTCTTT
D gene: -; J gene: TRBJ1-1; V gene: TRBV28; clone size: few; CDR3 protein: CASSLPRGKTEAFF; CDR3 DNA: TGTGCCAGCAGTTTACCTCGGGGGAAAACTGAAGCTTTCTTT
D gene: -; J gene: TRBJ2-3; V gene: TRBV19; clone size: -; CDR3 protein: CASSILQGGTDTQYF; CDR3 DNA: TGTGCCAGTAGTATACTACAGGGGGGGACAGATACGCAGTATTTT
D gene: -; J gene: TRBJ1-5; V gene: TRBV30; clone size: -; CDR3 protein: CAWGRGSQPQHF; CDR3 DNA: TGTGCCTGGGGCAGGGGTTCCCAGCCCCAGCATTTT
D gene: -; J gene: TRBJ2-3; V gene: TRBV27; clone size: -; CDR3 protein: CASSLRELFADTQYF; CDR3 DNA: TGTGCCAGCAGTTTACGAGAGCTTTTCGCAGATACGCAGTATTTT
D gene: -; J gene: TRBJ2-1; V gene: TRBV7-2; clone size: once; CDR3 protein: CASSFWRGPNNEQFF; CDR3 DNA: TGTGCCAGCAGCTTCTGGCGGGGGCCGAACAATGAGCAGTTCTTC
D gene: -; J gene: TRBJ1-6; V gene: TRBV4-1; clone size: -; CDR3 protein: CASSQDSSLNSPLHF; CDR3 DNA: TGCGCCAGCAGCCAAGATTCGTCCCTTAATTCACCCCTCCACTTT
D gene: -; J gene: TRBJ2-7; V gene: TRBV7-3; clone size: few; CDR3 protein: CASSLKHNYEQYF; CDR3 DNA: TGTGCCAGCAGCTTAAAACACAACTACGAGCAGTACTTC
D gene: -; J gene: TRBJ1-2; V gene: TRBV19; clone size: -; CDR3 protein: CASSMEIGGYTF; CDR3 DNA: TGTGCCAGTAGTATGGAGATTGGGGGCTACACCTTC
D gene: -; J gene: TRBJ2-3; V gene: TRBV5-1; clone size: once; CDR3 protein: CASSLMFSGVASTDTQYF; CDR3 DNA: TGCGCCAGCAGCCTGATGTTTAGTGGGGTAGCGTCCACAGATACGCAGTATTTT
D gene: -; J gene: TRBJ1-3; V gene: TRBV28; clone size: -; CDR3 protein: CASSLEIGGTSGNTIYF; CDR3 DNA: TGTGCCAGCAGTTTAGAGATCGGGGGTACGTCTGGAAACACCATATATTTT
D gene: TRBD2; J gene: TRBJ2-5; V gene: TRBV29-1; clone size: -; CDR3 protein: CSGGRAGVQETQYF; CDR3 DNA: TGCAGCGGTGGGAGGGCAGGCGTCCAAGAGACCCAGTACTTC
D gene: TRBD1; J gene: TRBJ1-4; V gene: TRBV6-5; clone size: -; CDR3 protein: CASGQGVEKLFF; CDR3 DNA: TGTGCCAGCGGACAGGGGGTTGAAAAACTGTTTTTT
D gene: TRBD2; J gene: TRBJ2-7; V gene: TRBV3-1/TRBV3-2; clone size: -; CDR3 protein: CASTLGGGSYEQYF; CDR3 DNA: TGTGCCAGCACCCTGGGCGGGGGCTCCTACGAGCAGTACTTC
D gene: TRBD2; J gene: TRBJ2-5; V gene: TRBV27; clone size: -; CDR3 protein: CARGGGLGGVETQYF; CDR3 DNA: TGTGCCCGCGGGGGGGGTTTGGGGGGGGTGGAGACCCAGTACTTC
D gene: -; J gene: TRBJ2-5; V gene: TRBV6-6; clone size: -; CDR3 protein: CASIREYQETQYF; CDR3 DNA: TGTGCCAGCATTCGAGAGTACCAAGAGACCCAGTACTTC
D gene: -; J gene: TRBJ1-1; V gene: TRBV19; clone size: -; CDR3 protein: CASIPRGAGNTEAFF; CDR3 DNA: TGTGCCAGTATTCCCCGGGGGGCCGGGAACACTGAAGCTTTCTTT
D gene: TRBD1; J gene: TRBJ2-7; V gene: TRBV6-5; clone size: -; CDR3 protein: CASSLDGTGGEQYF; CDR3 DNA: TGTGCCAGCAGCCTAGACGGGACAGGGGGGGAGCAGTACTTC
D gene: -; J gene: TRBJ2-1; V gene: TRBV24-1; clone size: -; CDR3 protein: CATSDFGRVQQFF; CDR3 DNA: TGTGCCACCAGTGATTTCGGCAGGGTTCAGCAGTTCTTC
D gene: -; J gene: TRBJ2-6; V gene: TRBV30; clone size: -; CDR3 protein: CAWSGQELSGANVLTF; CDR3 DNA: TGTGCCTGGAGTGGGCAGGAACTCTCTGGGGCCAACGTCCTGACTTTC
D gene: TRBD2; J gene: TRBJ2-3; V gene: TRBV10-3; clone size: -; CDR3 protein: CAISGRGLDPTDTQYF; CDR3 DNA: TGTGCCATCAGTGGGAGGGGACTAGATCCCACAGATACGCAGTATTTT
D gene: TRBD2; J gene: TRBJ2-3; V gene: TRBV5-1; clone size: -; CDR3 protein: CASSGQAGRTDTQYF; CDR3 DNA: TGCGCCAGCAGCGGCCAGGCCGGGAGGACAGATACGCAGTATTTT
D gene: -; J gene: TRBJ2-2; V gene: TRBV7-6; clone size: -; CDR3 protein: CASSLWLAGTGELFF; CDR3 DNA: TGTGCCAGCAGCTTATGGTTAGCCGGGACCGGGGAGCTGTTTTTT
D gene: -; J gene: TRBJ2-6; V gene: TRBV24-1; clone size: -; CDR3 protein: CATSDPTGMGANVLTF; CDR3 DNA: TGTGCCACCAGTGACCCCACAGGGATGGGGGCCAACGTCCTGACTTTC
D gene: -; J gene: TRBJ1-6; V gene: TRBV30; clone size: -; CDR3 protein: CAWSPSRGPYNSPLHF; CDR3 DNA: TGTGCCTGGAGTCCCTCCCGAGGCCCGTATAATTCACCCCTCCACTTT
D gene: TRBD1; J gene: TRBJ1-1; V gene: TRBV24-1; clone size: -; CDR3 protein: CATTDRGSTEAFF; CDR3 DNA: TGTGCCACCACTGACAGGGGAAGCACTGAAGCTTTCTTT
D gene: -; J gene: TRBJ2-7; V gene: TRBV25-1; clone size: -; CDR3 protein: CASSVSGLAYEQYF; CDR3 DNA: TGTGCCAGCAGTGTTTCAGGGTTGGCCTACGAGCAGTACTTC
D gene: -; J gene: TRBJ2-5; V gene: TRBV7-9; clone size: -; CDR3 protein: CASSPKGRQETQYF; CDR3 DNA: TGTGCCAGCAGCCCTAAGGGGAGGCAAGAGACCCAGTACTTC
D gene: TRBD1; J gene: TRBJ1-2; V gene: TRBV27; clone size: -; CDR3 protein: CASAQTGAGGYTF; CDR3 DNA: TGTGCCAGCGCACAGACAGGGGCAGGAGGCTACACCTTC
D gene: -; J gene: TRBJ1-1; V gene: TRBV7-6; clone size: -; CDR3 protein: CASSQVTDEAFF; CDR3 DNA: TGTGCCAGCAGCCAAGTAACAGATGAAGCTTTCTTT
D gene: -; J gene: TRBJ1-2; V gene: TRBV29-1; clone size: -; CDR3 protein: CSVRVGGYTF; CDR3 DNA: TGCAGCGTCAGGGTCGGTGGCTACACCTTC
D gene: -; J gene: TRBJ2-3; V gene: TRBV6-5; clone size: -; CDR3 protein: CASSYSTSRVNTQYF; CDR3 DNA: TGTGCCAGCAGTTACTCCACTTCTAGAGTGAATACGCAGTATTTT
D gene: -; J gene: TRBJ1-4; V gene: TRBV7-6; clone size: -; CDR3 protein: CASSPSQLGNEKLFF; CDR3 DNA: TGTGCCAGCAGCCCATCGCAACTCGGTAATGAAAAACTGTTTTTT
D gene: -; J gene: TRBJ1-1; V gene: TRBV2; clone size: -; CDR3 protein: CASNRDGEAFF; CDR3 DNA: TGTGCCAGCAACAGGGATGGTGAAGCTTTCTTT
D gene: -; J gene: TRBJ2-2; V gene: TRBV3-1/TRBV3-2; clone size: -; CDR3 protein: CASSQSRDRVSSGELFF; CDR3 DNA: TGTGCCAGCAGCCAATCGCGCGACAGAGTTTCATCCGGGGAGCTGTTTTTT
D gene: -; J gene: TRBJ2-7; V gene: TRBV12-3/TRBV12-4; clone size: -; CDR3 protein: CASRGRTSLSEYF; CDR3 DNA: TGTGCCAGCAGAGGACGGACAAGTCTATCGGAGTACTTC
D gene: TRBD1; J gene: TRBJ1-2; V gene: TRBV7-9; clone size: -; CDR3 protein: CASSSQTGVNGYTF; CDR3 DNA: TGTGCCAGCAGCTCGCAAACAGGGGTCAATGGCTACACCTTC
D gene: -; J gene: TRBJ1-2; V gene: TRBV27; clone size: -; CDR3 protein: CASSYSGGDGYTF; CDR3 DNA: TGTGCCAGCAGTTACTCGGGGGGTGATGGCTACACCTTC
D gene: -; J gene: TRBJ2-5; V gene: TRBV5-1; clone size: -; CDR3 protein: CASSLAEATQYF; CDR3 DNA: TGCGCCAGCAGCTTGGCCGAGGCGACCCAGTACTTC
D gene: TRBD1; J gene: TRBJ1-3; V gene: TRBV19; clone size: -; CDR3 protein: CASREKNGQGAGNTIYF; CDR3 DNA: TGTGCCAGTAGGGAGAAGAATGGACAGGGGGCTGGAAACACCATATATTTT
D gene: TRBD1; J gene: TRBJ1-1; V gene: TRBV7-2; clone size: -; CDR3 protein: CASSPRTGYGGVTEAFF; CDR3 DNA: TGTGCCAGCAGCCCAAGGACAGGGTATGGGGGGGTGACTGAAGCTTTCTTT
D gene: -; J gene: TRBJ1-4; V gene: TRBV6-5; clone size: few; CDR3 protein: CASSYSGMDEKLFF; CDR3 DNA: TGTGCCAGCAGTTATTCGGGAATGGATGAAAAACTGTTTTTT
D gene: -; J gene: TRBJ1-2; V gene: TRBV29-1; clone size: -; CDR3 protein: CSVRSFSVDRNYGYTF; CDR3 DNA: TGCAGCGTTCGGTCCTTTAGTGTGGACAGAAACTATGGCTACACCTTC
D gene: -; J gene: TRBJ2-7; V gene: TRBV14; clone size: -; CDR3 protein: CASSQGRGSSYEQYF; CDR3 DNA: TGTGCCAGCAGCCAAGGTCGGGGGAGCTCCTACGAGCAGTACTTC
D gene: TRBD1; J gene: TRBJ2-3; V gene: TRBV5-1; clone size: -; CDR3 protein: CASSPGMDRGRKYTDTQYF; CDR3 DNA: TGCGCCAGCAGCCCTGGAATGGACAGGGGGCGAAAGTACACAGATACGCAGTATTTT
D gene: TRBD2; J gene: TRBJ2-7; V gene: TRBV9; clone size: -; CDR3 protein: CASSVGLAVDEQYF; CDR3 DNA: TGTGCCAGCAGCGTCGGACTAGCGGTAGACGAGCAGTACTTC
D gene: -; J gene: TRBJ1-3; V gene: TRBV19; clone size: -; CDR3 protein: CASSIGVLSGNTIYF; CDR3 DNA: TGTGCCAGTAGTATCGGTGTCCTCTCTGGAAACACCATATATTTT
D gene: -; J gene: TRBJ2-1; V gene: TRBV6-5; clone size: -; CDR3 protein: CASRMTGSSYNEQFF; CDR3 DNA: TGTGCCAGCAGGATGACGGGGAGCTCCTACAATGAGCAGTTCTTC
D gene: -; J gene: TRBJ1-1; V gene: TRBV27; clone size: -; CDR3 protein: CASRPTGGSEAFF; CDR3 DNA: TGTGCCAGCAGACCGACCGGGGGATCTGAAGCTTTCTTT
D gene: -; J gene: TRBJ2-6; V gene: TRBV5-1; clone size: -; CDR3 protein: CASSLEFRGPGANVLTF; CDR3 DNA: TGCGCCAGCAGCTTGGAGTTTCGAGGTCCTGGGGCCAACGTCCTGACTTTC
D gene: -; J gene: TRBJ1-5; V gene: TRBV5-6; clone size: once; CDR3 protein: CASSLGQGDQPQHF; CDR3 DNA: TGTGCCAGCAGCTTGGGGCAGGGCGATCAGCCCCAGCATTTT